A selection of T cell receptor beta chains follows, all from one sample in a study of graft-versus-host responses after intestinal transplantation. Clones were sequenced by immunoSEQ multiplex PCR, and TCRdb holds only the in-frame ones, with some missing. This table has 70,000 to 75,000 clones, around 90% appearing once. The antigens these receptors bind are not known. Sequences were derived from unstimulated CD8+ T cells sorted from spleen or lymph node cells, sampled before intestinal transplant. The receptors were gathered from a human donor who received an intestinal transplant. Each CDR3 is given with its conserved first and last residue. A D gene is named only where the DNA matches it firmly. Clone sizes are given selectively: once, few, many, or a class where the clone is expanded.

j_call clone_size v_call d_call cdr3_length cdr3_nt cdr3_aa
TRBJ2-7 once TRBV5-1 NA 17 TGCGCCAGCAGCTTGGCCGGATTTACAGGGTCCCCGGGGGAGCAGTACTTC CASSLAGFTGSPGEQYF
TRBJ2-5 NA TRBV4-2 NA 15 TGTGCCAGCAGCTTCGGACAGGGAGGGGGAGAGACCCAGTACTTC CASSFGQGGGETQYF
TRBJ1-2 NA TRBV27 NA 16 TGTGCCAGCAGTTTTGGCGCGGACGGGGGAACGTATGGCTACACCTTC CASSFGADGGTYGYTF
TRBJ2-3 NA TRBV2 TRBD2 24 TGTGCCAGCAGTGAAGTTACAGGGGTCTATGCACCGGGACTAGCGGGAGGGCAGACAGATACGCAGTATTTT CASSEVTGVYAPGLAGGQTDTQYF
TRBJ1-2 NA TRBV5-6 NA 13 TGTGCCAGCAGCTGGCGGAATACCTATGGCTACACCTTC CASSWRNTYGYTF
TRBJ2-3 few TRBV21-1 NA 15 TGTGCCAGCACCTCGGACAGAGATTTCACAGATACGCAGTATTTT CASTSDRDFTDTQYF
TRBJ2-7 NA TRBV6-5 NA 13 TGTGCCAGCAGTTACGCCAGGCCCTACGAGCAGTACTTC CASSYARPYEQYF
TRBJ2-3 NA TRBV4-1 NA 16 TGCGCCAGCAGCCAAGATCCCCAGGGCAGCACAGATACGCAGTATTTT CASSQDPQGSTDTQYF
TRBJ1-2 NA TRBV6-5 NA 14 TGTGCCAGCAGAGCCGAGGCGGCGTGGGATGGCTACACCTTC CASRAEAAWDGYTF
TRBJ1-3 few TRBV19 NA 14 TGTGCCAGCCGGGGGGAAACCGAGGGAAACACCATATATTTT CASRGETEGNTIYF
TRBJ1-1 NA TRBV27 TRBD1 14 TGTGCCAGCAGTTACCGGGCAGGGGGCACTGAAGCTTTCTTT CASSYRAGGTEAFF
TRBJ2-7 once TRBV4-2 TRBD2 15 TGTGCCAGCAGCCAACGGACTAGCGGGAGGACCGAGCAGTACTTC CASSQRTSGRTEQYF
TRBJ2-3 NA TRBV11-3 TRBD2 17 TGTGCCAGCAGCCTCGCCGACACTAGCGGGGGACCAGATACGCAGTATTTT CASSLADTSGGPDTQYF
TRBJ2-1 few TRBV6-1 TRBD2 15 TGTGCCAGCAGGGGACTAGCGGGGAGTTACAATGAGCAGTTCTTC CASRGLAGSYNEQFF
TRBJ2-7 NA TRBV9 NA 13 TGTGCCAGCAGCGTAGATCTGGGCGACGAGCAGTACTTC CASSVDLGDEQYF